The 22 T cell receptor beta chains below all came from one sample that was sequenced in a study of blood T cell repertoires in COVID-19. Only in-frame clones appear in the TCRdb table, and some are missing; sequencing was by immunoSEQ multiplex PCR. The data hold about 180,000 clones, with 88% observed a single time. The sample comprised peripheral blood. These receptors came from a woman aged 25-40 years with acute or convalescent COVID-19.

The J gene is TRBJ1-1, the V gene TRBV9, with a possible D match to TRBD1 (5 bases). The V end lost 3 bases, the J end lost 10 bases, and 22 bases lay between the germline ends. There are 15 residues in the CDR3. CDR1 SGDLS and CDR2 YYNGEE come from the germline V gene. The CDR3 reads CASSGGVGGTYGAFF. The CDR3 bases are TGTGCCAGCAGCGGAGGAGTGGGGGGAACGTATGGAGCTTTCTTT.

The CDR3 DNA sequence: TGCAGCGTTGTGATTGGTTCGACCAGGGGCACAGATACGCAGTATTTT. It specifies CSVVIGSTRGTDTQYF. The rearrangement links TRBV29-1 to TRBJ2-3, with a weak D call TRBD1 (5 bases). The CDR3 contains 16 residues. V was pared by 4 bases and J by 1 base, with 18 bases between. The V gene's germline CDR1 is SQVTM and CDR2 ANQGSEA.

This sequence joins TRBV29-1 and TRBJ1-3; 7 positions match TRBD1. Trimming took 6 bases from V and 7 from J; bases not matched to a gene: 9. Germline V gene data show CDR1 as SQVTM and CDR2 as ANQGSEA. This CDR3 has 13 amino acids. In nucleotides, the CDR3 is TGCAGCGTGCGGACAGGAGGGGTCAACACCATATATTTT. Amino acid sequence: CSVRTGGVNTIYF.

This clone has a single count. The V and J genes are TRBV5-1 and TRBJ1-4; TRBD1 matches 7 bases. The V segment lost 0 bases and the J segment 6 bases; nucleotides outside the gene matches: 5. The germline V gene has CDR1 SGHRS and CDR2 YFSETQ. The CDR3 has 15 residues. CDR3 DNA sequence: TGCGCCAGCAGCTTGGAGGGGGCAGGAGATGAAAAACTGTTTTTT. As protein: CASSLEGAGDEKLFF.

The genes are TRBV4-2 and TRBJ1-1; no firm D call. Trimming took off 0 bases at V and 7 bases at J, with 3 bases between the two ends. This CDR3 is 11 amino acids long. The germline gives CDR1 LGHNA, CDR2 YNFKEQ. CDR3 protein: CASSQDNEAFF. The CDR3, as DNA: TGTGCCAGCAGCCAAGATAATGAAGCTTTCTTT.

The chain couples TRBV5-1 to TRBJ2-5; 8 positions agree with TRBD2. Trimming took 0 bases from V and 5 from J; bases not matched to a gene: 6. This CDR3 contains 15 residues. Germline loops: CDR1 SGHRS, CDR2 YFSETQ. The CDR3 nucleotides read TGCGCCAGCAGCTTGGGATTACCGGGAGGGGAGACCCAGTACTTC. The encoded protein is CASSLGLPGGETQYF.

The chain joins TRBV9 to TRBJ1-2, with 8 bases aligning to TRBD1. Trimming at V came to 7 bases and at J to 10 bases, leaving 9 bases not matched to a gene. The CDR3 spans 12 residues. Germline CDR1 is SGDLS and CDR2 is YYNGEE. The CDR3 sequence is CASGGQENFYTF. CDR3 sequence (DNA): TGTGCCAGCGGGGGACAGGAAAATTTCTACACCTTC.

The V and J genes are TRBV27 and TRBJ1-6; 7 nucleotides line up with TRBD1. The trim removed 5 bases at V and 12 bases at J, leaving 7 bases unmatched. The CDR3 covers 13 residues. Per germline, CDR1 MNHEY and CDR2 SMNVEV (reference sequence). The CDR3 loop is CASSPGQERPLHF. The CDR3 region has the DNA TGTGCCAGCAGTCCCGGACAGGAGAGACCCCTCCACTTT.

The genes are TRBV4-2 and TRBJ2-5, with D tentatively TRBD2 (6 bases). This CDR3 has 15 amino acids. CDR1 LGHNA and CDR2 YNFKEQ come from the germline V gene. V shed 0 bases and J shed 5 bases, with 13 bases lying between them. In nucleotides, the CDR3 is TGTGCCAGCAGCCAAGAACAGCCCGGAGGGGAGACCCAGTACTTC. It yields the protein CASSQEQPGGETQYF.

This chain joins TRBV5-1 and TRBJ2-3, with D possibly matching TRBD1 (5 bases). Germline CDR1 reads SGHRS; CDR2 reads YFSETQ. The CDR3 length is 13 residues. Trimming took off 5 bases at V and 6 bases at J, with 13 bases between the two ends. Here the CDR3 DNA reads TGCGCCAGCAGTTCAGTCACAGGCGATACGCAGTATTTT. This gives the protein CASSSVTGDTQYF.

The rearrangement links TRBV29-1 to TRBJ2-1; TRBD1 aligns across 7 bases. In germline, CDR1 is SQVTM, CDR2 ANQGSEA. The CDR3 sequence is 13 residues long. Trimming cost V 7 bases and J 5 bases; bases outside gene matches: 8. In nucleotides, the CDR3 is TGCAGCGCTGGAGGACAGGTGAACAATGAGCAGTTCTTC. Protein: CSAGGQVNNEQFF.

There are a few counts of this clone. The J gene is TRBJ2-1, the V gene TRBV30; TRBD2 matches at 8 bases. The CDR3 is 14 amino acids. CDR1 GTSNPN and CDR2 SVGIG come from the germline V gene (reference sequence). After removal of 6 bases from V and 3 bases from J, the junction contained 7 bases not matched to a gene. CDR3 sequence: CACDTSGFYNEQFF. For the CDR3, the DNA is TGTGCCTGCGATACTAGCGGTTTCTACAATGAGCAGTTCTTC.

This chain connects TRBV7-2 to TRBJ2-5; D remains ambiguous. The CDR3 runs 11 residues. Looked up from germline, CDR1 is SGHTA and CDR2 is FQGNSA. Trimming removed 4 bases at V and 5 bases at J, with 5 bases between. The DNA for the CDR3 is TGTGCCAGCAGCTCGCGGGAGACCCAGTACTTC. Encoded protein: CASSSRETQYF.

This clone is a singleton in its sample. The V call is TRBV5-4, the J call TRBJ1-1; a weak D match, TRBD1 (6 bases). Germline CDR1 and CDR2: SGHNT and YYREEE (reference sequence). This CDR3 contains 14 residues. V was clipped by 1 base and J by 3 bases, with 10 bases between them. CDR3 sequence reads: CASSLRGTYTEAFF. The CDR3 nucleotides read TGTGCCAGCAGCTTGAGGGGGACCTACACTGAAGCTTTCTTT.

The V and J genes are TRBV28 and TRBJ2-2; possibly TRBD1 for D (5 bases). This CDR3 is 13 amino acids long. The germline V gene encodes CDR1 MDHEN and CDR2 SYDVKM. The CDR3 loop reads CASGKLDTGELFF. For the CDR3, the DNA is TGTGCTTCAGGGAAGTTGGACACCGGGGAGCTGTTTTTT.

V is TRBV28 and J is TRBJ2-7, with a tentative D call TRBD1 (6 bases). Deletions cut 7 bases from V and 2 bases from J, with 12 bases between. Germline values: CDR1 MDHEN, CDR2 SYDVKM. The length of the CDR3 is 13 residues. CDR3 residues: CASTNTGPYEQYF. DNA for the CDR3: TGTGCCAGCACCAATACAGGGCCCTACGAGCAGTACTTC.

The chain couples TRBV2 to TRBJ2-2; 7 nucleotides line up with TRBD2. The CDR3 consists of 15 residues. Germline CDR1 is SNHLY and CDR2 is FYNNEI. Losses at the gene ends were 2 bases for V and 8 bases for J; bases not matched to a gene: 8. CDR3 nucleotide sequence: TGTGCCAGCAGTGAAAGGCAGCGGGGTCGGGGGGAGCTGTTTTTT. This translates into CASSERQRGRGELFF.

The rearrangement uses TRBV11-2 and TRBJ1-2; D may be TRBD1 (5 bases). V lost 5 bases to trimming and J lost 8 bases, with 24 bases between them. The germline CDR1 and CDR2 sequences are SGHAT and FQNNGV. This CDR3 is 16 amino acids long. The chain's CDR3 is CASSPGKSHRVEGYTF. The CDR3 region has the DNA TGTGCCAGCAGCCCAGGGAAAAGCCACCGCGTGGAGGGCTACACCTTC.

The V gene is TRBV6-1, the J gene TRBJ2-7; tentative D call: TRBD1 (5 bases). V was clipped by 0 bases and J by 4 bases, with 7 bases between them. This CDR3 comprises 13 residues. Germline-derived CDR1 and CDR2 are MNHNS and SASEGT. The CDR3 bases are TGTGCCAGCAGTGAAGCGGGGCCGTACGAGCAGTACTTC. Translation gives CASSEAGPYEQYF.

This chain uses TRBV5-1 with TRBJ1-1, with D uncertain. V lost 1 base, J lost 4 bases, and 5 bases lay in between. Germline CDR1 reads SGHRS; CDR2 reads YFSETQ. The CDR3 has 12 amino acids. CDR3 sequence (DNA): TGCGCCAGCAGCTTGATCGGCACTGAAGCTTTCTTT. Translating it yields CASSLIGTEAFF.

This chain uses TRBV28 with TRBJ2-1, with D maybe TRBD2 (5 bases). Germline V gene data show CDR1 as MDHEN and CDR2 as SYDVKM. The CDR3 sequence is 17 residues long. The germline V and J ends were trimmed by 10 bases and 10 bases, with 32 bases remaining between them. The CDR3 DNA reads TGTGCCACCCAAAACAGCCCAACGGGGTACTCTCCCGGCGAGCAGTTCTTC. Translating gives CATQNSPTGYSPGEQFF.

The chain uses TRBV19 and TRBJ1-1; D remains ambiguous. The CDR3 consists of 17 residues. Per germline, CDR1 LNHDA and CDR2 SQIVND (reference sequence). Trimming shortened V by 6 bases and J by 1 base, and 21 bases separated the two germline ends. The CDR3 DNA reads as TGTGCCAGTAGCTCCACCACGCTGGCGGGGTGGAACACTGAAGCTTTCTTT. This sequence encodes CASSSTTLAGWNTEAFF. Based on the CDR3 plus reference TRBV19 and TRBJ1-1, the full variable domain is DGGITQSPKYLFRKEGQNVTLSCEQNLNHDAMYWYRQDPGQGLRLIYYSQIVNDFQKGDIAEGYSVSREKKESFPLTVTSAQKNPTAFYLCASSSTTLAGWNTEAFFGQGTRLTVV.